The 24 T cell receptor beta chains in this list originate from one sample, sequenced in a study of T-cell reconstitution after alpha-beta-depleted transplantation in children. Preparing the TCRbeta library involved the use of unique molecular identifiers. TCRdb itself ran the PCR reads through MiXCR, one entry per CDR3 protein. The data contain under 850,000 distinct CDR3 sequences, 10% to 15% of them singletons. Sequencing was performed on PBMCs, taken before TCRalphabeta/CD19-depleted stem cell transplant. Receptors were obtained from a girl aged 2 to 10 with congenital amegakaryocytic thrombocytopenia, due to receive a stem cell transplant.

This clonotype was counted many times. The chain recombines TRBV7-6 with TRBJ2-1, with 9 nucleotides matching TRBD2. CDR1 is SGHVS, CDR2 FNYEAQ, per germline. The CDR3 contains 15 residues. V trimming: 3 bases; J trimming: 9 bases; junction bases outside the gene matches: 9. This CDR3 is CASSFIAGALGEQFF. The DNA for the CDR3 is TGTGCCAGCAGCTTCATAGCGGGAGCCTTGGGTGAGCAGTTCTTC.

This clonotype showed up just once. This may come from a read error, since a much larger clone is one base off. The chain uses TRBV6-2 or TRBV6-3 and TRBJ2-5, with D tentatively TRBD2 (6 bases). CDR1 and CDR2 from the germline V gene are MNHEY and SVGEGT. The CDR3 consists of 17 residues. CDR3 residues: CAGSLLVAVKYQETQYF. DNA for the CDR3: TGTGCCGGCAGTCTACTGGTAGCGGTTAAGTACCAAGAGACCCAGTACTTC.

This chain connects TRBV20-1 to TRBJ2-3; D might be TRBD1 (5 bases). Germline V lookup: CDR1 DFQATT, CDR2 SNEGSKA (reference sequence). V gave up 5 bases and J gave up 0 bases, with 15 bases separating them. CDR3 length: 15 amino acids. This CDR3 reads CSAGSVTESTDTQYF. The CDR3 nucleotides read TGCAGTGCTGGAAGCGTGACAGAGAGCACAGATACGCAGTATTTT.

This clonotype appeared many times. The DNA for the CDR3 is TGTGCCACCCTGAGTAAGGTCTCCACGTGGGAGCAGTTCTTC. It encodes CATLSKVSTWEQFF. This sequence joins TRBV7-9 and TRBJ2-1; no definite D call. CDR1 and CDR2 (germline): SEHNR, FQNEAQ (reference sequence). CDR3 size: 14 residues. Trimming left V 10 bases short and J 10 bases short, with 23 bases between.

This clonotype occurred a few times. The chain has TRBV20-1 and TRBJ2-1; D gene unclear. The CDR3 length is 12 residues. From germline, CDR1 is DFQATT and CDR2 SNEGSKA (reference sequence). V was cut by 6 bases and J by 5 bases, with 11 bases left in between. The CDR3 sequence is CSAQVIHNEQFF. The CDR3 region has the DNA TGCAGTGCGCAGGTGATCCACAATGAGCAGTTCTTC.

This clonotype occurred many times. V and J are TRBV20-1 and TRBJ2-1; TRBD1 matches at 9 bases. V shed 5 bases and J 2 bases; nucleotides not matched to a gene: 7. There are 15 residues in the CDR3. Germline V CDR1 and CDR2: DFQATT, SNEGSKA (reference sequence). Here the CDR3 reads CSAQGQGTPYNEQFF. The CDR3, as DNA: TGCAGTGCTCAAGGACAGGGGACTCCCTACAATGAGCAGTTCTTC.

This rearrangement joins TRBV6-5 to TRBJ2-6, with D maybe TRBD1 (6 bases). The CDR3 spans 16 residues. V lost 4 bases and J 0 bases, leaving 10 bases between the germline ends. Per germline, CDR1 MNHEY and CDR2 SVGAGI. The CDR3, as DNA: TGTGCCAGCAGTTTACAGGGATACTCTGGGGCCAACGTCCTGACTTTC. Its translation: CASSLQGYSGANVLTF.

This clonotype came up many times. The V and J genes are TRBV4-1 and TRBJ2-1, with 11 nucleotides matching TRBD2. The CDR3 contains 20 residues. The V and J ends lost 5 bases and 1 base, in that order; junction bases with no gene match: 16. The V gene's germline CDR1 is MGHRA and CDR2 YSYEKL. Written as DNA, the CDR3 is TGCGCCAGCAGCTCCCGCCCGGGACTAGCGGCCCCGGGATCCTACAATGAGCAGTTCTTC. It yields the protein CASSSRPGLAAPGSYNEQFF.

This clonotype has only a few counts. The chain employs TRBV27 and TRBJ2-7; 12 bases are a match to TRBD2. V trimming: 4 bases; J trimming: 5 bases; junction bases outside the gene matches: 9. Germline CDR1 MNHEY, CDR2 SMNVEV (reference sequence). The CDR3 length is 16 residues. This CDR3 is CASSSNLAGGSDEQYF. The DNA of the CDR3 is TGTGCCAGCAGTTCCAACCTAGCGGGAGGGTCGGACGAGCAGTACTTC.

J is TRBJ2-3 and V is TRBV27; D may be TRBD1 (6 bases). The CDR3 contains 16 residues. The V end was cut by 3 bases, the J end by 2 bases, with 15 bases between. Germline V gives CDR1 MNHEY, CDR2 SMNVEV (reference sequence). The CDR3 DNA follows: TGTGCCAGCAGTTTCTATACTGGGGGCTTCACAGATACGCAGTATTTT. It translates to CASSFYTGGFTDTQYF.

This clonotype was recorded at least ten times. This chain links TRBV12-3 or TRBV12-4 with TRBJ2-1; 8 positions match TRBD2. The V and J ends lost 8 bases and 7 bases, in that order; junction bases with no gene match: 10. The CDR3 totals 14 residues. The chain's CDR3 is CASCLRGGQNEQFF. CDR3 bases: TGTGCCAGCTGCCTCCGGGGGGGACAAAATGAGCAGTTCTTC.

This clonotype was picked up many times. CDR3 coding DNA: TGCAGCCACGGCGGGATGGGGTTCTACAATGAGCAGTTCTTC. As protein: CSHGGMGFYNEQFF. V usage is TRBV29-1 and J usage is TRBJ2-1, with D possibly matching TRBD2 (6 bases). This CDR3 comprises 14 residues. Trimming removed 8 bases from V and 3 bases from J, with 17 bases in between. Germline CDR1 SQVTM, CDR2 ANQGSEA.

This clonotype has at least ten counts. The chain joins TRBV6-1 to TRBJ1-5; D possibly corresponds to TRBD1 (5 bases). The CDR3 sequence is 14 residues long. The ends were cut back, 4 bases at V and 3 bases at J, with 10 bases in the middle. CDR1 MNHNS and CDR2 SASEGT come from the germline V gene. CDR3 in DNA: TGTGCCAGCAGTGGAGCACAGGTCAATCAGCCCCAGCATTTT. Protein sequence: CASSGAQVNQPQHF.

This chain links TRBV5-1 with TRBJ2-1, with no clear D. The length of the CDR3 is 13 residues. Germline CDR1 and CDR2: SGHRS and YFSETQ. Trimming shortened V by 0 bases and J by 10 bases, and 11 bases separated the two germline ends. In nucleotides, the CDR3 is TGCGCCAGCAGCTTGGATGTAACCACGGAGCAGTTCTTC. Translated, it gives CASSLDVTTEQFF.

There are a few counts of this clonotype. The J gene is TRBJ2-2, the V gene TRBV5-5; D call uncertain. With 4 bases removed from V and 5 bases from J, the gap between germline ends came to 12 bases. The V gene's germline CDR1 is SGHKS and CDR2 YYEKEE (reference sequence). The CDR3 has 14 amino acids. The CDR3 sequence is CASSPVLTTGELFF. DNA for the CDR3: TGTGCCAGCAGCCCCGTCCTAACGACCGGGGAGCTGTTTTTT.

This clonotype was picked up many times. This chain connects TRBV28 to TRBJ2-7; possible D gene TRBD1, 6 bases. V was shortened by 10 bases and J by 0 bases, with 13 bases between the two germline ends. The CDR3 is 13 amino acids. Germline CDR1 and CDR2: MDHEN and SYDVKM. The CDR3 region is CATGTSSSYEQYF. The CDR3 coding sequence is TGTGCCACAGGGACATCCAGCTCCTACGAGCAGTACTTC.

The sample holds many counts of this clonotype. The rearrangement uses TRBV7-9 and TRBJ2-1, with 12 bases identical to TRBD2. After removal of 1 base from V and 15 bases from J, the junction contained 13 bases not matched to a gene. The CDR3 covers 16 residues. Germline CDR1 reads SEHNR; CDR2 reads FQNEAQ (reference sequence). The CDR3 sequence: CASSLGDTASGRAMFF. CDR3 DNA: TGTGCCAGCAGCTTAGGTGATACGGCTAGCGGGAGGGCCATGTTCTTC.

This clonotype showed up many times. V and J are TRBV10-1 and TRBJ2-5, with D possibly called TRBD1 or TRBD2 (6 bases each). This CDR3 contains 14 residues. Trimming pared 5 bases from V and 1 base from J, leaving 11 bases between. Germline V lookup: CDR1 WNHNN, CDR2 SYGVQD (reference sequence). CDR3 nucleotides: TGCGCCAGCAGTCCACAGGGACTCCAAGAGACCCAGTACTTC. Its translation: CASSPQGLQETQYF.

Remarks on this clonotype: Given the absence of the conserved phenylalanine or tryptophan at the CDR3 end, a read error is likely. This chain uses TRBV29-1 with TRBJ1-1; no clear D gene. CDR3 length: 13 residues. V lost 6 bases, J lost 0 bases, and 11 bases lay in between. In germline, CDR1 is SQVTM, CDR2 ANQGSEA. The CDR3 loop is CSVVRRLNTEAFL. CDR3 nucleotide sequence: TGCAGCGTAGTCCGGAGATTGAACACTGAAGCTTTCTTA.

This clonotype was picked up many times. The chain combines TRBV20-1 with TRBJ1-1; TRBD1 is a possible D gene (5 bases). The germline CDR1 and CDR2 sequences are DFQATT and SNEGSKA (reference sequence). With 4 bases removed from V and 2 bases from J, the gap between germline ends came to 17 bases. The CDR3 spans 15 residues. The CDR3 loop reads CSAMFDAGYNTEAFF. CDR3 nucleotide sequence: TGCAGTGCTATGTTCGATGCAGGGTATAACACTGAAGCTTTCTTT.

This clonotype was recorded many times. The rearrangement joins TRBV12-3 or TRBV12-4 to TRBJ2-7; 8 nucleotides line up with TRBD2. The CDR3 loop spans 15 amino acids. V lost 6 bases and J lost 6; bases outside the gene matches: 13. The CDR3 spells CASRRTAGVKGEQYF. The CDR3 region has the DNA TGTGCCAGCAGGCGTACAGCGGGGGTAAAGGGCGAGCAGTACTTC.

This clonotype was seen at least ten times. The rearrangement links TRBV12-3 or TRBV12-4 to TRBJ1-6; TRBD1 agrees at 8 bases. J gave up 8 bases and V 6 bases, and 6 bases lay outside the gene matches. The CDR3 length is 14 residues. The CDR3 here is CASRPGQGYSPLHF. In DNA, the CDR3 is TGTGCCAGCAGACCTGGACAGGGCTATTCACCCCTCCACTTT.

This chain uses TRBV4-1 with TRBJ2-7; 9 positions match TRBD2. The germline CDR1 and CDR2 sequences are MGHRA and YSYEKL. There are 15 residues in the CDR3. After removal of 2 bases from V and 5 bases from J, the junction contained 7 bases not matched to a gene. The CDR3 coding sequence is TGCGCCAGCAGCCAACTATCTAGCGGGATCCACGAGCAGTACTTC. The encoded protein is CASSQLSSGIHEQYF.

The chain recombines TRBV29-1 with TRBJ2-1; D is perhaps TRBD2 (6 bases). This CDR3 has 16 residues. Germline lookup yields CDR1 SQVTM and CDR2 ANQGSEA. V was trimmed by 3 bases and J by 8 bases, leaving 23 bases between them. The chain's CDR3 is CSVELGGTGPGDEQFF. CDR3 bases: TGCAGCGTTGAGTTGGGGGGAACGGGACCCGGCGATGAGCAGTTCTTC.